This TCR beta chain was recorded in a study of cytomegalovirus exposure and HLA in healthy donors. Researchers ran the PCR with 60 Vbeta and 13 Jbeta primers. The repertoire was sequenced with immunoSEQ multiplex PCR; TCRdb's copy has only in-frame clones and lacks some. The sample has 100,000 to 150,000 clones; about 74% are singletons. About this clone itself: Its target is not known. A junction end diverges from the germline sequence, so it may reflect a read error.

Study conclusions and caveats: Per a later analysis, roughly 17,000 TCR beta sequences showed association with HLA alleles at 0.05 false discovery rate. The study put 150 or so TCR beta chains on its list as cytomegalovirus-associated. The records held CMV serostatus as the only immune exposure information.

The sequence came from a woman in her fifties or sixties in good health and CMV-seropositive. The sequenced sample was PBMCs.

CDR3 sequence: CASSATLTQEHGYPF. The CDR3 DNA reads as TGCGCCAGCAGCGCAACCCTGACACAGGAGCATGGCTACCCCTTC. The chain is built from TRBV5-1 and TRBJ1-2, with TRBD1 as a possible D gene (5 bases). CDR3 length: 15 residues. Germline CDR1 reads SGHRS; CDR2 reads YFSETQ.